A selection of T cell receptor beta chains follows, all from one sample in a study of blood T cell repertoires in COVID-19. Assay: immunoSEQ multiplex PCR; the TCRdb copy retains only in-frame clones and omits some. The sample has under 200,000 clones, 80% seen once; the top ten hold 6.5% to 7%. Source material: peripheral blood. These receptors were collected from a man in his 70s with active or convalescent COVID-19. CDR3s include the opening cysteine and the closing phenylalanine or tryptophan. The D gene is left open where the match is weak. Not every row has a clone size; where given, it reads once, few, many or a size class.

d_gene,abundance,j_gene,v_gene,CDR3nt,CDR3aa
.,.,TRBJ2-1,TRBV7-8,TGTGCCAGCAGCTTAGAGCTGGGGCCCAATGAGCAGTTCTTC,CASSLELGPNEQFF
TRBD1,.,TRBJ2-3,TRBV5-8,TGTGCCAGCAGCCGGGACAGGGGGCCAGATACGCAGTATTTT,CASSRDRGPDTQYF
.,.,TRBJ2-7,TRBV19,TGTGCCAGTAGTATTAGAGGGTCAGGCGTCTACGAGCAGTACTTC,CASSIRGSGVYEQYF
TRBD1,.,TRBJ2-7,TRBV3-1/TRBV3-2,TGTGCCAGCAGCCAAGCCACAGGGGACTCCTACGAGCAGTACTTC,CASSQATGDSYEQYF
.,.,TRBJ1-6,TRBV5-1,TGCGCCAGCAGCCGACTACAGGGTGGGGGCCTCGATAATTCACCCCTCCACTTT,CASSRLQGGGLDNSPLHF
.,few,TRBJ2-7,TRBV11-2,TGTGCCAGCAGCTCCCCCCGCGGGAGAGGGGGCGAGCAGTACTTC,CASSSPRGRGGEQYF
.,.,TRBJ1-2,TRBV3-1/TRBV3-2,TGTGCCAGCAGCCAAGACCTTAACTATGGCTACACCTTC,CASSQDLNYGYTF
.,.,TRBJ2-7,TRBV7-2,TGTGCCAGCAGCTTCCGTCCAGACTACGAGCAGTACTTC,CASSFRPDYEQYF
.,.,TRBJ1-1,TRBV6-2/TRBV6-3,TGTGCCAGCAGTTACTCGAAGACAGGACAGAAGAACACTGAAGCTTTCTTT,CASSYSKTGQKNTEAFF
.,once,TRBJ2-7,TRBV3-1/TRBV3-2,TGTGCCAGCAGGAGGGAAGGGGGTGAAGAGCAGTACTTC,CASRREGGEEQYF
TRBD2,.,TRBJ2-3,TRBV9,TGTGCCAGCAGCGTAAGCCTAGCGGGAAGAGATACGCAGTATTTT,CASSVSLAGRDTQYF
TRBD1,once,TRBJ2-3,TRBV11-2,TGTGCCAGCAGCGGACAGGGGAGGTTCGGTCAGTATTTT,CASSGQGRFGQYF
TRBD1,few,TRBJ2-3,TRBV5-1,TGCGCCAGCAGCTTTGGACAGGACACAGATACGCAGTATTTT,CASSFGQDTDTQYF
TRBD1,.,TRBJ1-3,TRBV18,TGTGCCAGCTCACGTACCGGGACAGGGGAGAGAAACACCATATATTTT,CASSRTGTGERNTIYF
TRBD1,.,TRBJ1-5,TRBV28,TGTGCCAGCAGTTTCGGACAGGGTCTACAGCCCCAGCATTTT,CASSFGQGLQPQHF
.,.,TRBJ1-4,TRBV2,TGTGCCAGCAGTGAACTAAGTGAAAAACTGTTTTTT,CASSELSEKLFF
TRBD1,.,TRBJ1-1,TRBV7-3,TGTGCCAGCAGCTTCGACAGGGCGGGATCTGAAGCTTTCTTT,CASSFDRAGSEAFF
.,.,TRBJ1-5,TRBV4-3,TGCGCCAGCAGCCAAGATTCTTGGCAGTCTAATCAGCCCCAGCATTTT,CASSQDSWQSNQPQHF
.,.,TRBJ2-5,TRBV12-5,TGTGCTAGTGGTCCTGGAGCGTTGGAGACCCAGTACTTC,CASGPGALETQYF
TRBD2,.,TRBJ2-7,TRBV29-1,TGCAGCGTTCGAGGACTAGCGGGAGGACCAGGCGAGCAGTACTTC,CSVRGLAGGPGEQYF
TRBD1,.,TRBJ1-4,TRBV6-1,TGTGCCAGCAGTGGACTCGGGACAGGGATCGGTGCTGAAAAACTGTTTTTT,CASSGLGTGIGAEKLFF
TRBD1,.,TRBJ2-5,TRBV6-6,TGTGCCAGCAGTACCCTAGGACAGGGCCAAGAGACCCAGTACTTC,CASSTLGQGQETQYF
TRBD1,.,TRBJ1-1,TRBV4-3,TGCGCCAGCAGCCAGGCCGGGACAGGCTCTGAAGCTTTCTTT,CASSQAGTGSEAFF
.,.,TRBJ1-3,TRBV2,TGTGCCAGCAGTGGGTCGACAGGACTCGGAAACACCATATATTTT,CASSGSTGLGNTIYF
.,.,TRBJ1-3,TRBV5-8,TGTGCCAGCAGCTTTCAAAGGGGCACCATATATTTT,CASSFQRGTIYF